What follows are 27 T cell receptor beta chains derived from one specimen sequenced in a study of T cell repertoires in cytomegalovirus infection. TCRdb independently ran MiXCR on the reads; one entry per CDR3 protein. The sample has around 630,000 distinct CDR3 sequences, 20% to 25% seen once. The specimen was CD8+ T cells from PBMCs. These receptors came from a human donor in good health (CMV status not recorded). Some clones in this sample may be carry-over from other donors' samples.

The table lists this clonotype with many counts. The chain employs TRBV7-9 and TRBJ1-2; D is possibly TRBD1 (5 bases). Germline values: CDR1 SEHNR, CDR2 FQNEAQ (reference sequence). The CDR3 has 16 amino acids. Trimming took off 3 bases at V and 5 bases at J, with 19 bases between the two ends. CDR3: CASSFMSPGQGYGYTF. CDR3 bases: TGTGCCAGCAGCTTTATGTCACCGGGGCAGGGTTATGGCTACACCTTC.

This clonotype was found a few times. The CDR3, as DNA: TGTGCCAGCAGCCAAGAACTCAGATATAATTCACCCCTCCACTTT. It specifies CASSQELRYNSPLHF. The chain joins TRBV14 to TRBJ1-6; D gene unclear. This CDR3 is built from 15 residues. Germline V gene data show CDR1 as SGHDN and CDR2 as FVKESK. With 0 bases removed from V and 4 bases from J, the gap between germline ends came to 7 bases.

The rearrangement uses TRBV28 and TRBJ2-7; D call uncertain. Germline V gene lookup returns CDR1 MDHEN and CDR2 SYDVKM. The CDR3 is made up of 14 amino acids. The ends were cut back, 5 bases at V and 3 bases at J, with 14 bases in the middle. DNA for the CDR3: TGTGCCAGCAGTAGTTCTTGGAAAGACTACGAGCAGTACGTC. This gives the protein CASSSSWKDYEQYV.

The sample holds a few counts of this clonotype. This chain joins TRBV28 and TRBJ1-2; D unclear. This CDR3 spans 14 amino acids. In germline, CDR1 is MDHEN, CDR2 SYDVKM. V lost 5 bases and J lost 0, with 10 bases in between. CDR3 sequence reads: CASSAGSANYGYTF. In DNA form, the CDR3 reads TGTGCCAGCAGTGCGGGGAGTGCTAACTATGGCTACACCTTC.

This clonotype showed up many times. The chain links TRBV28 to TRBJ2-1; D possibly uses TRBD1 or TRBD2 (7 bases each). In germline, CDR1 is MDHEN, CDR2 SYDVKM. With 8 bases removed from V and 0 bases from J, the gap between germline ends came to 14 bases. The length of the CDR3 is 15 residues. The CDR3 region has the DNA TGTGCCAGCGCAGGGGGAGGGAGCTCCTACAATGAGCAGTTCTTC. Amino acid sequence: CASAGGGSSYNEQFF.

This clonotype was seen at least ten times. The chain joins TRBV7-2 to TRBJ2-2; D ambiguous. Trimming took 0 bases from V and 3 from J, leaving 17 bases between them. The V gene's germline CDR1 is SGHTA and CDR2 FQGNSA. There are 18 residues in the CDR3. The CDR3 loop reads CASSLAGLSLPDTGELFF. The CDR3 DNA reads TGTGCCAGCAGCTTAGCGGGGTTGAGTTTGCCTGACACCGGGGAGCTGTTTTTT.

As regards this clonotype: A much larger clone differs by one base, so this may be a read error. The CDR3 DNA reads as TGTGCCGGCAGTTTCTACAGGGGCAGAGATGAAGCTTTCTTT. It is translated as CAGSFYRGRDEAFF. This chain joins TRBV28 and TRBJ1-1, with TRBD1 identical over 7 bases. This CDR3 is 14 amino acids long. From germline, CDR1 is MDHEN and CDR2 SYDVKM.

This clonotype was recorded at least ten times. This chain connects TRBV7-8 to TRBJ1-5, with D hard to call. The V end was cut by 1 base, the J end by 1 base, with 5 bases between. Germline V lookup: CDR1 SGHVS, CDR2 FQNEAQ. The CDR3 consists of 14 residues. The CDR3 sequence is CASSLVGSNQPQHF. The DNA for the CDR3 is TGTGCCAGCAGCTTAGTCGGGAGCAATCAGCCCCAGCATTTT.

J is TRBJ1-2 and V is TRBV7-9, with D perhaps matching TRBD1 (6 bases). Trimming took 2 bases from V and 8 from J, leaving 15 bases between them. This CDR3 comprises 14 residues. Germline lookup yields CDR1 SEHNR and CDR2 FQNEAQ (reference sequence). The CDR3 sequence: CASSLKRPGEGYTF. The CDR3 DNA reads as TGTGCCAGCAGCTTAAAAAGGCCAGGGGAAGGCTACACCTTC.

This clonotype was recorded at least ten times. This chain links TRBV7-2 with TRBJ2-1; TRBD2 might be the D (7 bases). The ends were cut back, 0 bases at V and 4 bases at J, with 10 bases in the middle. Germline CDR1 and CDR2: SGHTA and FQGNSA. The CDR3 extends over 15 amino acids. The CDR3 here is CASSLAGGHYNEQFF. CDR3 nucleotides: TGTGCCAGCAGCTTAGCGGGGGGGCATTACAATGAGCAGTTCTTC. Full variable domain (outside the CDR3, taken from reference TRBV7-2 and TRBJ2-1): GAGVSQSPSNKVTEKGKDVELRCDPISGHTALYWYRQSLGQGLEFLIYFQGNSAPDKSGLPSDRFSAERTGGSVSTLTIQRTQQEDSAVYLCASSLAGGHYNEQFFGPGTRLTVL.

This chain connects TRBV4-1 to TRBJ1-2; weak D call: TRBD1 (5 bases). Trimming cost V 0 bases and J 10 bases, with 15 bases left between them. Germline V gene sequence: CDR1 MGHRA, CDR2 YSYEKL. The CDR3 is made up of 14 amino acids. DNA for the CDR3: TGCGCCAGCAGCCAAGAGGGGACTGTCGGCGACTACACCTTC. Translated, it gives CASSQEGTVGDYTF.

The gene calls are TRBV12-3 or TRBV12-4 and TRBJ2-1, with 7 bases fitting TRBD1. V shed 3 bases and J 5 bases; nucleotides not matched to a gene: 4. The CDR3 contains 14 residues. DNA for the CDR3: TGTGCCAGCAGTTTTTACGACAGGGACAATGAGCAGTTCTTC. Amino acids: CASSFYDRDNEQFF.

This clonotype was recorded a few times. At one end the junction does not follow the germline gene, possibly because of a read error. The rearrangement uses TRBV7-7 and TRBJ2-2; 7 bases fit TRBD2. The CDR3 has 14 residues. Germline CDR1 is SSHAT and CDR2 is FNYEAQ (reference sequence). The CDR3 coding sequence is TGTGCTAGCAGCTCGGGACTACGTTCAGGGGAGCTGTTTTTT. It translates to CASSSGLRSGELFF.

This sequence joins TRBV2 and TRBJ1-6, with D unresolved. V gave up 2 bases and J gave up 6 bases, with 14 bases separating them. The CDR3 is 16 residues long. Per the germline V gene, CDR1 is SNHLY and CDR2 is FYNNEI. Here the CDR3 DNA reads TGTGCCAGCAGTGAAAGTGGGGTTTCTTCTAATTCACCCCTCCACTTT. As protein: CASSESGVSSNSPLHF. The full variable domain, its missing parts supplied by reference TRBV2 and TRBJ1-6, is EPEVTQTPSHQVTQMGQEVILRCVPISNHLYFYWYRQILGQKVEFLVSFYNNEISEKSEIFDDQFSVERPDGSNFTLKIRSTKLEDSAMYFCASSESGVSSNSPLHFGNGTRLTVT.

The V call is TRBV28, the J call TRBJ2-3; 10 bases are a match to TRBD2. The CDR3 extends over 18 amino acids. V lost 2 bases and J lost 1; bases outside the gene matches: 9. Germline CDR1 and CDR2: MDHEN and SYDVKM. The CDR3 here is CASSLASGGVPGTDTQYF. DNA of the CDR3: TGTGCCAGCAGTTTAGCTAGCGGGGGCGTACCTGGCACAGATACGCAGTATTTT. Combining the CDR3 with reference TRBV28 and TRBJ2-3 gives the whole variable domain DVKVTQSSRYLVKRTGEKVFLECVQDMDHENMFWYRQDPGLGLRLIYFSYDVKMKEKGDIPEGYSVSREKKERFSLILESASTNQTSMYLCASSLASGGVPGTDTQYFGPGTRLTVL.

With regard to this clonotype: A read error may account for a junction end that differs from germline. The J gene is TRBJ2-7, the V gene TRBV29-1; D tentatively fits TRBD1 or TRBD2 (5 bases each). This CDR3 comprises 15 residues. In germline, CDR1 is SQVTM, CDR2 ANQGSEA. DNA for the CDR3: TGCAGCATTGAAGATCGAGGGGCTGGAACCTACGAGCAGTACTTC. Translation gives CSIEDRGAGTYEQYF.

The gene calls are TRBV7-8 and TRBJ2-5, with D perhaps TRBD1 (6 bases). The CDR3 totals 13 residues. V lost 8 bases and J lost 4, with 14 bases in between. From germline, CDR1 is SGHVS and CDR2 FQNEAQ. CDR3 sequence (DNA): TGTGCCAGCGTAGGGGGTGTGGCAGAGACCCAGTACTTC. This encodes CASVGGVAETQYF.

This clonotype was detected ten times or more. This sequence joins TRBV20-1 and TRBJ2-1; 9 bases are shared with TRBD1. This CDR3 spans 16 amino acids. Germline trimming cut 1 base from V and 3 bases from J; bases unmatched to any gene: 7. Looked up from germline, CDR1 is DFQATT and CDR2 is SNEGSKA (reference sequence). CDR3: CSARVPGQGFYNEQFF. The DNA of the CDR3 is TGCAGTGCTAGAGTCCCGGGACAGGGTTTCTACAATGAGCAGTTCTTC.

This chain connects TRBV20-1 to TRBJ1-5; weak D call: TRBD1 (5 bases). Germline assignment: CDR1 DFQATT and CDR2 SNEGSKA (reference sequence). This CDR3 is built from 15 residues. Deletions cut 5 bases from V and 1 base from J, with 15 bases between. The CDR3 loop reads CSADSGGDSNQPQHF. DNA for the CDR3: TGCAGTGCTGATTCGGGGGGGGACAGCAATCAGCCCCAGCATTTT.

This clonotype was seen at least ten times. The chain joins TRBV27 to TRBJ1-4, with D uncertain. There are 14 residues in the CDR3. Germline CDR1 is MNHEY and CDR2 is SMNVEV (reference sequence). The V end lost 0 bases, the J end lost 3 bases, and 5 bases lay between the germline ends. CDR3 region: CASSLSAANEKLFF. The CDR3 coding sequence is TGTGCCAGCAGTTTATCAGCAGCTAATGAAAAACTGTTTTTT.

The J gene is TRBJ2-7, the V gene TRBV7-6; 8 bases agree with TRBD2. V dropped 5 bases and J dropped 5; count of bases not matched to a gene: 11. This CDR3 contains 15 residues. Germline V gene data show CDR1 as SGHVS and CDR2 as FNYEAQ. In DNA, the CDR3 is TGTGCCAGCAGCCCAAAGGGACTAGATTTCCACGAGCAGTACTTC. Its translation: CASSPKGLDFHEQYF.

The V call is TRBV29-1, the J call TRBJ1-1; D is perhaps TRBD1 (6 bases). This CDR3 has 14 amino acids. V lost 0 bases to trimming and J lost 5 bases, with 13 bases between them. Germline V gene lookup returns CDR1 SQVTM and CDR2 ANQGSEA. The CDR3 loop reads CSVEDLGGGTEAFF. CDR3 sequence (DNA): TGCAGCGTTGAAGATCTGGGAGGGGGGACTGAAGCTTTCTTT.

This clonotype was observed a few times. The chain employs TRBV6-6 and TRBJ2-7, with TRBD2 identical over 9 bases. Per germline, CDR1 MNHNY and CDR2 SVGAGI (reference sequence). This CDR3 comprises 14 residues. The junction had 4 bases not matched to a gene; V was cut back by 0 bases and J by 7 bases. CDR3 coding DNA: TGTGCCAGCAGTTACTCGAGTAGCGGGGGTGAGCAGTACGTC. Its protein product is CASSYSSSGGEQYV.

V is TRBV6-2 or TRBV6-3 and J is TRBJ2-7; unclear D gene. The length of the CDR3 is 13 residues. The V end was cut by 6 bases, the J end by 0 bases, with 9 bases between. CDR1 and CDR2 from the germline V gene are MNHEY and SVGEGT. The DNA for the CDR3 is TGTGCCAGCAGCGACATCTACTCCTACGAGCAGTACGTC. Translation: CASSDIYSYEQYV.

The chain is built from TRBV6-2 or TRBV6-3 and TRBJ2-1, with 9 bases that match TRBD1. V lost 2 bases and J lost 7; bases outside the gene matches: 12. The germline V gene encodes CDR1 MNHEY and CDR2 SVGEGT. This CDR3 spans 17 amino acids. The CDR3 sequence is CASSYREWDRARNEQFF. The CDR3 DNA follows: TGTGCCAGCAGTTACAGGGAGTGGGACAGGGCGCGAAATGAGCAGTTCTTC.

In regard to this clonotype: A much larger clone lies a single base off, so this may be a read error. The rearrangement joins TRBV7-2 to TRBJ2-3; D possibly corresponds to TRBD2 (6 bases). In germline, CDR1 is SGHTA, CDR2 FQGNSA. The length of the CDR3 is 14 residues. The CDR3 DNA follows: TGTGCCAACAGCTTAGGGCTAGCGTGGAATACGCAGTATTTT. This codes for CANSLGLAWNTQYF.

The gene calls are TRBV14 and TRBJ1-1; D call uncertain. From germline, CDR1 is SGHDN and CDR2 FVKESK. The V end lost 0 bases, the J end lost 0 bases, and 2 bases lay between the germline ends. CDR3 length: 13 residues. This chain's CDR3 is CASSQDMNTEAFF. DNA of the CDR3: TGTGCCAGCAGCCAAGACATGAACACTGAAGCTTTCTTT.